Listed below are T cell receptor beta chains from one sample, sequenced in a study of T cell repertoires in cytomegalovirus infection. TCRdb reanalysed the reads using MiXCR and keeps one entry per CDR3 protein. The sample records 250,000 to 300,000 distinct CDR3 sequences, around 25% being singletons. The source material was PBMCs. The receptors shown here come from a human donor in good health (CMV status not recorded). Some clones in this sample may be carry-over from other donors' samples. Both conserved end residues are part of each CDR3.

v_call cdr3_aa
TRBV28 CASGGPRKLGEQYF
TRBV29-1 CSVEGGGGLGTDTQYF
TRBV7-2 CASSSLGRTEAFF
TRBV3-1 CASSQGTLREPQHF
TRBV5-6 CASSSTQAHSGNTIYF
TRBV7-8 CASSPWGAGEQYF
TRBV7-3 CASSTTQGVNEQLF
TRBV12-3/TRBV12-4 CATRRSNSPLHF
TRBV5-1 CASSSDSSYNEQFF
TRBV7-9 CASSLGGRWESPLHF
TRBV9 CASSPRSSAEYNEQFF
TRBV5-6 CASSFGGIGNQPQHF
TRBV11-2 CASSLQDRVKDGYTF
TRBV20-1 CSASGLTGTATSYEQYF
TRBV27 CASSQRGSTNLGNTIYF
TRBV5-1 CASSGAGQETQYF
TRBV28 CASSLTGVEQETQYF
TRBV2 CASSSNTLATGELFF
TRBV5-5 CASSSVTGELFF
TRBV2 CASSVTRGPETQYF
TRBV6-5 CASSYRRGLNTEAFF
TRBV7-2 CASSPYRGASSNYGYTF
TRBV5-4 CASSSASGKNEQFF
TRBV7-2 CASSPSERGNIQYF
TRBV7-9 CASSFPGLDEETQYF
TRBV29-1 CSVERTGLYGYTF
TRBV2 CASRDWQETQYF
TRBV4-3 CASSQEGTSGFQETQYF
TRBV7-9 CASSLVGGAQHF